This T cell receptor beta chain was identified in a study of blood T cell repertoires in COVID-19. Study at large: The United States, Italy and Spain were the sources of the acute and convalescent COVID-19 samples. Sample material is recorded as cDNA or gDNA derived from T cells, B-cell-depleted T cells, or PBMCs.

Per the original data handling: Reference gene primers were amplified, and this amplification served to estimate nucleated cell counts. Using immunoSEQ multiplex PCR, the repertoire was profiled, and TCRdb retains in-frame clones only, with some absent. V, J and clone size derive from that table, while D and trimming were established from the DNA sequence. Of about 300,000 clones listed, roughly 88% are singletons. This CDR3 is 13 amino acids long. V was pared by 2 bases and J by 8 bases, with 12 bases between. Germline assignment: CDR1 MDHEN and CDR2 SYDVKM. This chain joins TRBV28 and TRBJ1-2; possible D gene TRBD1, 5 bases. Sequencing was performed on peripheral blood. The receptor comes from a woman in her 30s who had recovered from COVID-19. The CDR3 bases are TGTGCCAGCAGTTTAAACGGGGGTGAGGGCTACACCTTC. This gives the protein CASSLNGGEGYTF.